The T cell receptor beta chain under discussion was sequenced for a study of T cell responses to AZD1222 COVID-19 vaccine. Per the germline V gene, CDR1 is MDHEN and CDR2 is SYDVKM. Trimming left V 7 bases short and J 5 bases short, with 15 bases between. The length of the CDR3 is 15 residues. General observations from the study: Only a handful of AZD1222 recipients were seropositive at baseline. The span of vaccine-associated CD4 TCRs extended across spike, with dominance at 160-218 and 743-854. There were mostly white British donors and more females than males, and clonal diversity was possibly underestimated.

As regards this clone: The antigen remains unidentified.

The data were produced by immunoSEQ multiplex PCR, yet TCRdb's version contains in-frame clones alone and is incomplete. The data show 130,000 or so clones, with about 85% seen just once and 2.5% to 3.5% held by the top ten. The TCR originated in an adult who received the AZD1222 COVID-19 vaccine. This chain connects TRBV28 to TRBJ1-6, with D unclear. Material: peripheral blood, obtained 28 days after the second AZD1222 dose. The CDR3 is CASTVDDRDNSPLHF. The CDR3 DNA is TGTGCCAGCACGGTGGACGATAGGGATAATTCACCCCTCCACTTT.